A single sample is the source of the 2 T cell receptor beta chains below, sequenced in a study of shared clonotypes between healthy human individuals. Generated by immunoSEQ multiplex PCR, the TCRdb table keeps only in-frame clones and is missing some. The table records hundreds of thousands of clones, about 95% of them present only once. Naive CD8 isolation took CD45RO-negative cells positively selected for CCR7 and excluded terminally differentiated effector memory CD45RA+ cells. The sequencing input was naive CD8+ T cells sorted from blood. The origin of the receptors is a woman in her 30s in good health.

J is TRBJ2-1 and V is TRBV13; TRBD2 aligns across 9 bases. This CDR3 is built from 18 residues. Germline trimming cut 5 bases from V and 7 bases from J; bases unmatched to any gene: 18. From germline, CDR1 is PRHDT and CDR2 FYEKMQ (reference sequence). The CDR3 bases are TGTGCCAGCAGCAATTCTAGCGGGATCGGGTCGAGGAAGAATGAGCAGTTCTTC. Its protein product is CASSNSSGIGSRKNEQFF. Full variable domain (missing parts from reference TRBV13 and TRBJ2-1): AAGVIQSPRHLIKEKRETATLKCYPIPRHDTVYWYQQGPGQDPQFLISFYEKMQSDKGSIPDRFSAQQFSDYHSELNMSSLELGDSALYFCASSNSSGIGSRKNEQFFGPGTRLTVL.

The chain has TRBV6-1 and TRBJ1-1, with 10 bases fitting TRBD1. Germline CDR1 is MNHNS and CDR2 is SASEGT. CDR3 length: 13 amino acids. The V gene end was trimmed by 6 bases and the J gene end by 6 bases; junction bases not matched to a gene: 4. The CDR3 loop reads CASRDRGGAEAFF. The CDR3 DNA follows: TGTGCCAGCAGGGACAGGGGGGGGGCTGAAGCTTTCTTT.